This T cell receptor beta chain originates from a study of T cell responses to AZD1222 COVID-19 vaccine. Regarding the study as a whole: Two doses of AZD1222 preceded a rise in Spike-specific TCR breadth and depth. There were mostly white British donors and more females than males, and clonal diversity was possibly underestimated.

V gave up 4 bases and J gave up 7 bases; unmatched junction bases: 11. Per germline, CDR1 SGHRS and CDR2 YFSETQ. The CDR3 consists of 18 residues. Remarks on this clone: Its cognate antigen is unknown.

Assay: immunoSEQ multiplex PCR; the TCRdb copy retains only in-frame clones and omits some. The sample gives 130,000 or so clones, less than 95% of which show up once; over 5% is in the top ten. The clonotype was recovered from an adult in good health. Source: peripheral blood, taken on day 0 of AZD1222 vaccination. This chain connects TRBV5-1 to TRBJ2-1; TRBD2 aligns across 16 bases. The CDR3 coding sequence is TGCGCCAGCAGCCCGGGACTAGCGGGAGGGCCGAGAGTGAATGAGCAGTTCTTC. Translating gives CASSPGLAGGPRVNEQFF.